The 7 T cell receptor beta chains given below trace back to one sample, sequenced in a study of blood T cell repertoires in COVID-19 (TCRdb year 2020). The library was produced with the immunoSEQ multiplex PCR assay. TCRdb carries this immuneACCESS record with in-frame sequences only. Its versions omit some clonotypes, under half of them owing to an unresolved V gene in the studies checked, with the rest unexplained. The sample profile shows some 390,000 clones; around nine tenths of them were found once. The ten largest clones add up to around 1.5% of the sample. Sequenced material: peripheral blood. These TCRs come from a woman between 40 and 50 years old with COVID-19, enrolled during active disease.

This clone was recorded only once. V gene TRBV28 combines with J gene TRBJ2-7, with 14 bases identical to TRBD2. V shed 7 bases, J shed 3 bases, and the junction held 8 bases outside the gene matches. CDR1 MDHEN and CDR2 SYDVKM come from the germline V gene. This CDR3 is 16 amino acids long. CDR3 loop: CASISAGLAGVYEQYF. The DNA for the CDR3 is TGTGCCAGCATCTCAGCGGGACTAGCGGGAGTCTACGAGCAGTACTTC. Based on the CDR3 plus reference TRBV28 and TRBJ2-7, the full variable domain is DVKVTQSSRYLVKRTGEKVFLECVQDMDHENMFWYRQDPGLGLRLIYFSYDVKMKEKGDIPEGYSVSREKKERFSLILESASTNQTSMYLCASISAGLAGVYEQYFGPGTRLTVT.

This chain links TRBV9 with TRBJ2-3; D is undetermined. This CDR3 spans 14 amino acids. CDR1 is SGDLS and CDR2 is YYNGEE in the germline V gene. The V gene lost 4 bases and the J gene lost 4 bases, with 13 bases spanning the gap. The CDR3 DNA sequence: TGTGCCAGCAGCCCAGTGGTATCCGCAGATACGCAGTATTTT. Translated: CASSPVVSADTQYF.

The gene calls are TRBV6-5 and TRBJ1-1, with D perhaps matching TRBD1 (5 bases). Germline V gene data show CDR1 as MNHEY and CDR2 as SVGAGI. The CDR3 loop spans 14 amino acids. Trimming took 2 bases from V and 4 from J, leaving 11 bases between them. CDR3 nucleotide sequence: TGTGCCAGCAGTTACCGGGACTCTGGCACTGAAGCTTTCTTT. Residues: CASSYRDSGTEAFF.

V gene TRBV18 combines with J gene TRBJ1-1, with 8 bases aligning to TRBD1. This CDR3 is built from 14 residues. Germline V gene lookup returns CDR1 KGHSH and CDR2 LQKENI. Unmatched junction bases numbered 6, after V lost 6 bases and J lost 3 bases. The CDR3 region has the DNA TGTGCCAGCTCCCCGGGGGGACAGGACACTGAAGCTTTCTTT. Translation gives CASSPGGQDTEAFF.

This chain links TRBV6-5 with TRBJ1-5; 11 bases are a match to TRBD1. Germline values: CDR1 MNHEY, CDR2 SVGAGI. The CDR3 loop spans 15 amino acids. With V trimmed by 6 bases and J by 4 bases, 5 bases remained unmatched. The CDR3 spells CASSQDRGRNQPQHF. Written as DNA, the CDR3 is TGTGCCAGCAGCCAGGACAGGGGGCGAAATCAGCCCCAGCATTTT.

This clone has a single count. V and J are TRBV7-2 and TRBJ2-1; D unclear. V was clipped by 5 bases and J by 3 bases, with 14 bases between them. CDR1 and CDR2 from the germline V gene are SGHTA and FQGNSA. The CDR3 runs 15 residues. The CDR3 sequence is CASSPAAGLYNEQFF. The CDR3 nucleotides are TGTGCCAGCAGCCCCGCTGCCGGTCTCTACAATGAGCAGTTCTTC.

J is TRBJ2-1 and V is TRBV12-5, with 15 nucleotides matching TRBD2. The CDR3 length is 17 residues. The V and J ends lost 5 bases and 10 bases, in that order; junction bases with no gene match: 12. CDR1 and CDR2 (germline): LGHNT, FRNRAP. The CDR3: CASGNGLAGGPVREQFF. CDR3 DNA sequence: TGTGCTAGTGGTAACGGACTAGCGGGAGGGCCTGTGAGGGAGCAGTTCTTC. Full variable domain (rest looked up from reference TRBV12-5 and TRBJ2-1): DARVTQTPRHKVTEMGQEVTMRCQPILGHNTVFWYRQTMMQGLELLAYFRNRAPLDDSGMPKDRFSAEMPDATLATLKIQPSEPRDSAVYFCASGNGLAGGPVREQFFGPGTRLTVL.